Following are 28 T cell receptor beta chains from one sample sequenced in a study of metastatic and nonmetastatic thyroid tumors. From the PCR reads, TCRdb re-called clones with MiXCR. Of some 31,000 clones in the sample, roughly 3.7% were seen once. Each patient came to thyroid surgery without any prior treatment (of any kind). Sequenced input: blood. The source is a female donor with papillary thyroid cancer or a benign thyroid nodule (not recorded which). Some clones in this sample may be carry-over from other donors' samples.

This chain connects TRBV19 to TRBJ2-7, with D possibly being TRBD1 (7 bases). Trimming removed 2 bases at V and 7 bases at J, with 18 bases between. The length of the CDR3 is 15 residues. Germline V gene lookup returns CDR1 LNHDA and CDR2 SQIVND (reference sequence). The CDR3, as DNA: TGTGCCAGTAGTATATTAGGAGGGGGCGCGGGTGAGCAGTACTTC. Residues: CASSILGGGAGEQYF.

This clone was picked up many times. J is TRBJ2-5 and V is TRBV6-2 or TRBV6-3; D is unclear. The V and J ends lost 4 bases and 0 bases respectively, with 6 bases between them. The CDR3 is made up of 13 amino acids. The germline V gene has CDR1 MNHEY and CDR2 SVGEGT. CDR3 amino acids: CASSSDYQETQYF. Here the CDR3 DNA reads TGTGCCAGCAGTTCTGACTACCAAGAGACCCAGTACTTC.

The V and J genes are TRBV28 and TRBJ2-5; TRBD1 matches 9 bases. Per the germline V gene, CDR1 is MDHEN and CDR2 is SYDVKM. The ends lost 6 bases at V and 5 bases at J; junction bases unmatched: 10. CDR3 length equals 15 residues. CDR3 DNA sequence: TGTGCCAGCAGCCAAACTGGACAGGGGCGGGAGACCCAGTACTTC. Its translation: CASSQTGQGRETQYF.

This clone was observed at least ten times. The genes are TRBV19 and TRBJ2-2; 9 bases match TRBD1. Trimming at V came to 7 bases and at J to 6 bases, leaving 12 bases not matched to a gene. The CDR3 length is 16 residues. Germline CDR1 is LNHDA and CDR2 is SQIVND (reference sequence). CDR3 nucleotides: TGTGCCAGTAAAAGAGGGGGACAGGGTAGGGCCGGGGAGCTGTTTTTT. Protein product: CASKRGGQGRAGELFF.

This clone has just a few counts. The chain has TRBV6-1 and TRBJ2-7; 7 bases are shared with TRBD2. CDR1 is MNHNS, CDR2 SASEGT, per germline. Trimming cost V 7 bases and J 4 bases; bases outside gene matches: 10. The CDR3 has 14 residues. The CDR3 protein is CASTRGSGAYEQYF. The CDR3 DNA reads TGTGCCAGCACCCGCGGGAGCGGAGCTTACGAGCAGTACTTC.

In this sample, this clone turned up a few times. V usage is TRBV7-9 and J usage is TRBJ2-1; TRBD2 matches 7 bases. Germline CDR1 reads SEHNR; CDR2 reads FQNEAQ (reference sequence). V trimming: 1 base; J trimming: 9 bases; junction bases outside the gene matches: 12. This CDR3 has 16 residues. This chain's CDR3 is CASSLGRGGPGGEQFF. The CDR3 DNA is TGTGCCAGCAGCTTAGGTCGAGGAGGGCCGGGGGGTGAGCAGTTCTTC.

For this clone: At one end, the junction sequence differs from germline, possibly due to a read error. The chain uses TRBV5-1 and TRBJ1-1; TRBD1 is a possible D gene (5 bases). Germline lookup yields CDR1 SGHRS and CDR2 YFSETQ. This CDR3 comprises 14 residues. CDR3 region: CASSLSEMDTEVFF. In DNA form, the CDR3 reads TGCGCCAGCAGCTTGTCGGAGATGGACACTGAAGTTTTCTTT.

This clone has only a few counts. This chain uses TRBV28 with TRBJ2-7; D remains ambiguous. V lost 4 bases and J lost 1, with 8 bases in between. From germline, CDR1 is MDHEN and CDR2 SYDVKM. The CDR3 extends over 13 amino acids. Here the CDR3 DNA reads TGTGCCAGCAGTTATCAGCGATCCTACGAGCAGTACTTC. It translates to CASSYQRSYEQYF.

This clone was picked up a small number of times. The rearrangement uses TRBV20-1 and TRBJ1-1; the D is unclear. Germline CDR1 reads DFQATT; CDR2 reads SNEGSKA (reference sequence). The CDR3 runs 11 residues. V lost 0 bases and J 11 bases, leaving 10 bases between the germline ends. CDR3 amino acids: CSARDQFLAFF. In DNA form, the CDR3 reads TGCAGTGCTAGAGATCAGTTTTTGGCTTTCTTT.

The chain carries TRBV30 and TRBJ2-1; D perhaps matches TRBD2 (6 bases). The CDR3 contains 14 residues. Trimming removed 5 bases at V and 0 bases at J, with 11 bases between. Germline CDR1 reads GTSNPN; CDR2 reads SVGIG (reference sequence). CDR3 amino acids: CAWSDYSSYNEQFF. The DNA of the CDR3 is TGTGCCTGGTCGGACTATTCCTCCTACAATGAGCAGTTCTTC.

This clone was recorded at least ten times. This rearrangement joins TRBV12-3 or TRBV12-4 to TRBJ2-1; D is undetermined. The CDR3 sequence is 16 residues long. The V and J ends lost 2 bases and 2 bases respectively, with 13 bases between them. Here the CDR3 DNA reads TGTGCCAGCAGTTTACCGGGCGCCACTGCCTACAATGAGCAGTTCTTC. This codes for CASSLPGATAYNEQFF.

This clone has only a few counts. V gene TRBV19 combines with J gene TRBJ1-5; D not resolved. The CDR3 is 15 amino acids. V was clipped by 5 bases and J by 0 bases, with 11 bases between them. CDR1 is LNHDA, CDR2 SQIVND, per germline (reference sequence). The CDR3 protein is CASSWSSYSNQPQHF. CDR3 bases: TGTGCCAGTAGTTGGAGCAGCTATAGCAATCAGCCCCAGCATTTT.

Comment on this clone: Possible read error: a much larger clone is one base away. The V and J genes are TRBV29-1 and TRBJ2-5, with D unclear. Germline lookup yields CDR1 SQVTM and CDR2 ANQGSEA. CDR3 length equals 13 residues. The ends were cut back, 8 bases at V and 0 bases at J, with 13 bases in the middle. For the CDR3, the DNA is TGCAGCTCCACCGACCACAACCAAGAGACCCAGTACTTC. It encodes CSSTDHNQETQYF.

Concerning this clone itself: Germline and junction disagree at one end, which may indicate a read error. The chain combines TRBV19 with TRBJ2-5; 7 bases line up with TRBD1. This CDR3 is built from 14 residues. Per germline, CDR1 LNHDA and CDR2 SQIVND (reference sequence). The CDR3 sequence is CASSNSRGRETQCF. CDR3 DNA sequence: TGTGCCAGTAGTAATAGCAGGGGGAGAGAGACCCAGTGCTTC.

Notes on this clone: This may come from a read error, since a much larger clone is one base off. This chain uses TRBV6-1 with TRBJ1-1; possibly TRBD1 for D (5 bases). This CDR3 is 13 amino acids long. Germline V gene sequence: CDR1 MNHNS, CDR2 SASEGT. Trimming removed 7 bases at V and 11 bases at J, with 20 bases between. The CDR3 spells CASIGRGRDVAFF. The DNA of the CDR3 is TGTGCCAGCATCGGAAGAGGGAGGGACGTGGCTTTCTTT.

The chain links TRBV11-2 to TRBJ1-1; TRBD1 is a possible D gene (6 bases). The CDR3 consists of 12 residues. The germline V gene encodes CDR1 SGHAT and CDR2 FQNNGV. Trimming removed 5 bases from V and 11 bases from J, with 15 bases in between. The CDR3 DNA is TGTGCCAGCAGCCTACAGGGACGGGGGGCTTTCTTT. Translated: CASSLQGRGAFF.

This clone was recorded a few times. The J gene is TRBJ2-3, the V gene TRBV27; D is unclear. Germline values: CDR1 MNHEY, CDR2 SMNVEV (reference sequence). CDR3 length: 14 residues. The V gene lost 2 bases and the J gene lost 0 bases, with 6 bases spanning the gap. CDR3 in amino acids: CASSLVTSTDTQYF. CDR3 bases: TGTGCCAGCAGTTTAGTGACTAGCACAGATACGCAGTATTTT.

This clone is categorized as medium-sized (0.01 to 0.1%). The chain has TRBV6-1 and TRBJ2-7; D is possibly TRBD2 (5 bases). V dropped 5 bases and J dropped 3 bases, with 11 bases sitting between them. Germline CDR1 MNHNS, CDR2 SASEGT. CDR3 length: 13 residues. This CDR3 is CASSRTVHYEQYF. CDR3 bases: TGTGCCAGCAGTCGGACTGTACACTACGAGCAGTACTTC.

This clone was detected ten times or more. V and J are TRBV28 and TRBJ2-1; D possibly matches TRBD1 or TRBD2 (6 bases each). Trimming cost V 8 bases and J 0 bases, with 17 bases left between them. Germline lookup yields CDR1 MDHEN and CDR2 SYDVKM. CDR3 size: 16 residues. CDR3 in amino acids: CASGKGGLTSYNEQFF. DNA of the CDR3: TGTGCCAGCGGAAAGGGGGGTCTTACCTCCTACAATGAGCAGTTCTTC.

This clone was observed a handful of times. CDR3 sequence: CASRRGVVQFF. As DNA, the CDR3 is TGTGCCAGCAGGCGGGGGGTGGTACAGTTCTTC. The chain carries TRBV7-8 and TRBJ2-1, with TRBD2 matching over 8 bases. The trim removed 6 bases at V and 13 bases at J, leaving 5 bases unmatched. The CDR3 spans 11 residues. The germline CDR1 and CDR2 sequences are SGHVS and FQNEAQ.

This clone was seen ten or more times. The CDR3 is CASRVAAWDRSNQPQHF. CDR3 DNA sequence: TGTGCCAGCAGGGTAGCGGCGTGGGACAGGAGCAATCAGCCCCAGCATTTT. The chain couples TRBV25-1 to TRBJ1-5; TRBD1 aligns across 8 bases. CDR3 size: 17 residues. After removal of 6 bases from V and 1 base from J, the junction contained 11 bases not matched to a gene. Looked up from germline, CDR1 is MGHDK and CDR2 is SYGVNS.

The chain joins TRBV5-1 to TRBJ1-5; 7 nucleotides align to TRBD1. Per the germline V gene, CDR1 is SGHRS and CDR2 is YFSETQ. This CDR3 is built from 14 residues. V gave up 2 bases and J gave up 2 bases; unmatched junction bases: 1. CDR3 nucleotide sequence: TGCGCCAGCAGCTTCACAGGGGGCAATCAGCCCCAGCATTTT. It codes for CASSFTGGNQPQHF.

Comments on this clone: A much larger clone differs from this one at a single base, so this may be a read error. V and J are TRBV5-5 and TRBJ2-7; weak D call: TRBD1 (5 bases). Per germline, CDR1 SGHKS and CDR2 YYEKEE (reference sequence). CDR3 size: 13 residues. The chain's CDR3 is CASSLGPQGEHYF. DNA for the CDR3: TGTGCCAGCAGCTTGGGACCCCAGGGCGAGCATTACTTC.

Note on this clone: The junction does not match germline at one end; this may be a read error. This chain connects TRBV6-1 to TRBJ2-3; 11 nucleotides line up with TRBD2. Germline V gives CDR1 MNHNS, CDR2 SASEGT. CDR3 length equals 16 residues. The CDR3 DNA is TGTGCAAGCAGTGACCTAACTAGCGGGAGTAAAGATACGCAGTATTTT. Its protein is CASSDLTSGSKDTQYF.

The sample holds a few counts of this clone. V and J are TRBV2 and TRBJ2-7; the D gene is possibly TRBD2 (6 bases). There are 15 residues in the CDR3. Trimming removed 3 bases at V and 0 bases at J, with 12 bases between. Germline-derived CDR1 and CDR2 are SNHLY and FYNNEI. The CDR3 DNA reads TGTGCCAGCAGTGATCCGGGAGAAGGCTCCTACGAGCAGTACTTC. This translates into CASSDPGEGSYEQYF.

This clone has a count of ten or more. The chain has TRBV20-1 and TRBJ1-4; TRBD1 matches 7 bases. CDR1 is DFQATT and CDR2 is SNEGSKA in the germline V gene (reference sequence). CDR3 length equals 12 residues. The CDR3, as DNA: TGCAGCGCGACAGGGCTTAATGAAAAACTGTTTTTT. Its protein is CSATGLNEKLFF.

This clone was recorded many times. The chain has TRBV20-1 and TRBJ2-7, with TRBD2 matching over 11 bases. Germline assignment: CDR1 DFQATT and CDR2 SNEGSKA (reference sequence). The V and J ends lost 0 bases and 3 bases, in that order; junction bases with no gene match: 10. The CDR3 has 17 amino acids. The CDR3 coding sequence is TGCAGTGCTAGAGATGCCTCTGGGACTAGCGGATTCTACGAGCAGTACTTC. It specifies CSARDASGTSGFYEQYF.

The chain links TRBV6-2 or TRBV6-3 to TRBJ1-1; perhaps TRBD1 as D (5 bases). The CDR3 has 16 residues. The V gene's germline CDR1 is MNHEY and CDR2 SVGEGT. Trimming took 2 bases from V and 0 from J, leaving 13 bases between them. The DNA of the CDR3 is TGTGCCAGCAGTTACCAAGGGGCGATCATGAACACTGAAGCTTTCTTT. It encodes CASSYQGAIMNTEAFF.